The T cell receptor beta chain under discussion was sequenced for a study of beta chain features in type 1 diabetes (dated by TCRdb to between 2018 and 2020). Notes on the research overall: Mean age, gender distribution, total cell number and subset yield were not different between patients and healthy donors. Regulatory and stem cell-like memory subsets were obtained from only 8 patients and roughly 8 healthy donors, while naive and central memory subsets were obtained from all 30 or so donors. Across all samples, around 99 million sorted cells were examined, and cell number per subset correlated strongly with RNA yield. The study compared TCRB repertoires of sorted circulating CD4+ T cell subsets between recently diagnosed type 1 diabetes patients and matched healthy donors.

In the germline V gene (reference sequence), CDR1 corresponds to WNHNN and CDR2 to SYGVQD. Between the V and J ends, shortened by 5 bases and 0 bases respectively, the junction contains 11 bases. Inclusive of the bounding cysteine and phenylalanine, the CDR3 is 15 residues long. The retained sequence is limited to the CDR3, 45 bases, with the frame set at the first base. The paper's findings and limits, for the study overall: Only small numbers of individuals were included in the HLA sub-analyses, which left unresolved whether HLA type had any influence on TCRB rearrangement. PCR may preferentially amplify shorter templates, but because patient and control samples were amplified and corrected together, any resulting skew would affect both groups equally. Because cDNA rather than genomic DNA was sequenced, highly expressing activated cells could have been over-represented, although no difference in activation and CD3 levels was found between groups. Type 1 diabetes patients showed a moderate but significant shortening of TCRB CDR3 length in all four CD4+ subsets. Naive, central memory and regulatory TCRB repertoires appeared to be more similar among patients than among healthy donors. Patients with type 1 diabetes made fewer insertions and deleted more nucleotides at VDJ recombination sites, implying thymic rearrangement abnormalities.

All of the isolated RNA was reverse transcribed with the High Capacity cDNA Reverse Transcription Kit, so expressed TCRB transcripts were sequenced. Survey-depth immunoSEQ sequencing was performed on stem cell-like memory T cell samples, with an average of around 920,000 total reads per sample. Sorted cells were lysed in RLT buffer and RNA was extracted with DNase-treated RNeasy Micro or Mini kits, depending on cell number. To prevent cross-contamination, each cell subset was processed individually, whereas patient and healthy donor samples were processed jointly. The immunoSEQ multiplex PCR was used to amplify TCRB sequences from cDNA, generating 87-bp fragments that spanned the CDR3 region. Sequencing of the amplicons was done on the Illumina HiSeq platform. The paper's data handling went like this. PCR bias was corrected computationally using synthetic template baselines, and reads within Hamming distance 2 were collapsed, with unmergeable singletons discarded. Reads were aligned against IMGT to assign V, D and J genes, CDR3 length and insertions or deletions at six rearrangement sites. Within each subset, clonotype counts were normalized to sorted cell number, after which true diversity and Gini coefficients were computed with the tcR R package. The overlap coefficient, calculated on TCRB nucleotide sequences, was used to quantify repertoire sharing. Sourced from immuneACCESS, this table was stored by TCRdb with only in-frame sequences that have V and J called. A share of the clones is absent; for the studies checked, an unresolved V gene accounts for under half, and the remainder has no known explanation. That table is the source of V, J and clone size, and D and trimming were worked out from the DNA. Across this sample there are about 15,000 clones, with 60% to 80% seen only once. The ten top clones hold around 0.31% of the sample.

Concerning this clone itself: Its target antigen remains unknown. Within one base of it there is no much larger clone, and no base qualities were kept.

From each donor, a single peripheral blood sample of approximately 110 mL on average was drawn into heparinised tubes. Using a panel that included CD45RO, CCR7, CD25, CD127, CD95 and CD27, naive, central memory, regulatory and stem cell-like memory CD4+ T cells were sorted on a BD FACSAria II. Purity was above 95% for every sorted population. Right away, PBMCs were isolated by Lymphoprep density gradient centrifugation and were stained directly, with no culture step. So that batch effects would be minimized, each experiment stained and sorted samples in pairs, pairing one healthy donor with one patient.

The source of this sequence is a woman under 30 with type 1 diabetes. The V and J genes are TRBV10-1 and TRBJ2-1; TRBD2 might be the D gene, on 6 matching bases. Sequenced: stem cell memory CD4+ T cells from blood. The sample's cell subset or site label is to be understood as: stem cell-like memory CD4+ T cells. The sequenced DNA is TGCGCCAGCAGTAAAAGCGGGCGCTCCTACAATGAGCAGTTCTTC. The encoded protein is CASSKSGRSYNEQFF.